A selection of T cell receptor beta chains follows, all from one sample in a study of early T cells in non-severe SARS-CoV-2 infection. In TCRdb, the 5' RACE reads were re-called with MiXCR into one record per CDR3 protein. The sample yields about 64,000 distinct CDR3 sequences, around 13% seen once. Input material: whole blood. These receptors were collected from an adult who was a healthcare worker with PCR-confirmed SARS-CoV-2 infection or an uninfected control (not recorded which). CDR3s include the opening cysteine and the closing phenylalanine or tryptophan. The order of the fields is V gene, J gene, CDR3 protein.

TRBV4-1	TRBJ2-2	CASSQPTRNTGELFF
TRBV7-6	TRBJ2-7	CASSPGGPYEQYF
TRBV29-1	TRBJ2-3	CSVEDRGPSTDTQYF
TRBV12-3/TRBV12-4	TRBJ1-2	CASSLQDRYGYTF
TRBV10-1	TRBJ2-7	CASSVAGTGGDEQYF
TRBV6-1	TRBJ2-3	CASSEGSYRTDTQYF
TRBV18	TRBJ2-3	CASSPPGGQGGTDTQYF
TRBV2	TRBJ2-3	CASGIWGTDTQYF
TRBV28	TRBJ2-3	CASSSVGGGTDTQYF
TRBV12-3/TRBV12-4	TRBJ2-1	CASSVAGPGNEQFF
TRBV5-1	TRBJ2-3	CASRSRDRGPDTQYF
TRBV5-1	TRBJ2-5	CASSTINGETQYF
TRBV18	TRBJ1-4	CASSPGPWATNEKLFF
TRBV7-2	TRBJ2-7	CASSLTTGGYEQYF
TRBV6-5	TRBJ1-6	CASSQAGERHNSPLHF
TRBV20-1	TRBJ2-3	CSARDQRGATDTQYF
TRBV7-9	TRBJ1-5	CASSSSLGAPQHF
TRBV7-6	TRBJ1-1	CASSLGTVNTEAFF
TRBV5-5	TRBJ2-6	CASSLSGEPNVLTF
TRBV11-2	TRBJ2-7	CASSLMLVSEQYF
TRBV10-2	TRBJ2-7	CASSDAGQLFYEQYF
TRBV18	TRBJ2-1	CASSPVRERNNEQFF
TRBV13	TRBJ2-5	CASSLARWGKETQYF
TRBV5-1	TRBJ2-7	CASSPGQASYEQYF
TRBV14	TRBJ1-6	CASSQSGPLSPLHF